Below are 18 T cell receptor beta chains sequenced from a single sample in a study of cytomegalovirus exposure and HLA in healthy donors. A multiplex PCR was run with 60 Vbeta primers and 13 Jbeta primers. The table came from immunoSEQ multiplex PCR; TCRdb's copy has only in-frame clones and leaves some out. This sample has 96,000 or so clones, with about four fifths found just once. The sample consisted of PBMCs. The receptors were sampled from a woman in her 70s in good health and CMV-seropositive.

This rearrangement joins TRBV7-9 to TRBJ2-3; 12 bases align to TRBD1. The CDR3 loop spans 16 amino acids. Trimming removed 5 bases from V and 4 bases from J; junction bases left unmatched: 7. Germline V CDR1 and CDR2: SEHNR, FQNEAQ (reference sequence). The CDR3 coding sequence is TGTGCCAGCAGCGTGCCCGGGACAGGGGGCTCAGATACGCAGTATTTT. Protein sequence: CASSVPGTGGSDTQYF. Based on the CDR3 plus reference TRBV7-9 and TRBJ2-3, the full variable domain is DTGVSQNPRHKITKRGQNVTFRCDPISEHNRLYWYRQTLGQGPEFLTYFQNEAQLEKSRLLSDRFSAERPKGSFSTLEIQRTEQGDSAMYLCASSVPGTGGSDTQYFGPGTRLTVL.

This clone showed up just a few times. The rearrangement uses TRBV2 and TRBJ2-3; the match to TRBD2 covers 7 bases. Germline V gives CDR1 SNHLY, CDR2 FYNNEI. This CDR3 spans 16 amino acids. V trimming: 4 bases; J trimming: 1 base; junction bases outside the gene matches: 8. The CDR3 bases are TGTGCCAGCAGTGTCGGGGAGGGCCGGGGCACAGATACGCAGTATTTT. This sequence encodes CASSVGEGRGTDTQYF.

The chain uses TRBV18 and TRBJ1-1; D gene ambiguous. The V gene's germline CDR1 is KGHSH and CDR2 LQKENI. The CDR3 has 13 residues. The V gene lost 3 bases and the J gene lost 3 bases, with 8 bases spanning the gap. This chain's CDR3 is CASSPNGDTEAFF. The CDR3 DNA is TGTGCCAGCTCACCTAACGGGGACACTGAAGCTTTCTTT. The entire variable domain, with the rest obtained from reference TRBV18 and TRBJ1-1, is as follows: NAGVMQNPRHLVRRRGQEARLRCSPMKGHSHVYWYRQLPEEGLKFMVYLQKENIIDESGMPKERFSAEFPKEGPSILRIQQVVRGDSAAYFCASSPNGDTEAFFGQGTRLTVV.

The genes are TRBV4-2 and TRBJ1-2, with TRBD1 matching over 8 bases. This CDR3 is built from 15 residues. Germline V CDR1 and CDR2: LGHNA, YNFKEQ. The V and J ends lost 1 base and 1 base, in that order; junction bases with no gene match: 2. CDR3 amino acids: CASSQGTGINYGYTF. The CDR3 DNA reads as TGTGCCAGCAGCCAAGGGACAGGGATTAACTATGGCTACACCTTC.

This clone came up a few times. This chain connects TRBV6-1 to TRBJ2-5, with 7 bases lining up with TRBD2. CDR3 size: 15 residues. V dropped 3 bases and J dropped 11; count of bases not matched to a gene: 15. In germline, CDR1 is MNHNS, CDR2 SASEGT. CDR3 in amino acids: CASSDGGRGMWEQYF. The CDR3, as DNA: TGTGCCAGCAGTGACGGGGGGAGAGGAATGTGGGAGCAGTACTTC.

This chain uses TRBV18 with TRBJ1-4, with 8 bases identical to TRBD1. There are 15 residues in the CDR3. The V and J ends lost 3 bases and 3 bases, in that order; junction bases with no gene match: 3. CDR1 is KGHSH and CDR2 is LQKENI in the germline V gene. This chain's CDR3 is CASSPGQGANEKLFF. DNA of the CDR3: TGTGCCAGCTCACCCGGACAGGGTGCTAATGAAAAACTGTTTTTT.

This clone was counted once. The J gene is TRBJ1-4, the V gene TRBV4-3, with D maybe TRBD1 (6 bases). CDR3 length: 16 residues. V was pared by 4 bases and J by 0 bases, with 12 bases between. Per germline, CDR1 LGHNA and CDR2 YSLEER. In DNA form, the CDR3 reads TGCGCCAGCAGCCGAGTACAGGGAGCAACTAATGAAAAACTGTTTTTT. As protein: CASSRVQGATNEKLFF.

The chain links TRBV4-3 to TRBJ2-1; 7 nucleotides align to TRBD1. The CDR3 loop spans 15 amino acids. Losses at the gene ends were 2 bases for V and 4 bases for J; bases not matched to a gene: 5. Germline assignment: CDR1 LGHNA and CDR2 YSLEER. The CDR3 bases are TGCGCCAGCAGCCAAAGGGGGCCCGTATACAATGAGCAGTTCTTC. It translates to CASSQRGPVYNEQFF.

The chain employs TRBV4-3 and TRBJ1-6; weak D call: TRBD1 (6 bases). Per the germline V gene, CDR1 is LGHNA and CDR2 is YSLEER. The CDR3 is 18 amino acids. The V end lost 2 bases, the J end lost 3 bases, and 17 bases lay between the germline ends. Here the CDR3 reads CASSQSELQGIYNSPLHF. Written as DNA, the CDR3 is TGCGCCAGCAGCCAAAGCGAACTTCAGGGGATCTATAATTCACCCCTCCACTTT.

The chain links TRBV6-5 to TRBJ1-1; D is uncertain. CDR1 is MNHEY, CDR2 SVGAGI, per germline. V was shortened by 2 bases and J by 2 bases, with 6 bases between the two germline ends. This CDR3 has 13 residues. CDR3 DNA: TGTGCCAGCAGTTACAACAGAAACACTGAAGCTTTCTTT. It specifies CASSYNRNTEAFF.

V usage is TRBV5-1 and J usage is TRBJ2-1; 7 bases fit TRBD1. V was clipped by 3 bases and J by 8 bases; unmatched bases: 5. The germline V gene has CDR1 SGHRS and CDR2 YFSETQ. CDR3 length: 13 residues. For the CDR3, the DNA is TGCGCCAGCAGCTCCCTGCAGGGGGATGAGCAGTTCTTC. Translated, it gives CASSSLQGDEQFF.

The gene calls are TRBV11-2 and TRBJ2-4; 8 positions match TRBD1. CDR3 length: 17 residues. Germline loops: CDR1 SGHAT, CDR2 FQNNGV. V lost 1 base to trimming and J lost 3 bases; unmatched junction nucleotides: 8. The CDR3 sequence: CASSLVGRGPVKNIQYF. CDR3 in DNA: TGTGCCAGCAGCTTAGTGGGCAGGGGGCCCGTCAAAAACATTCAGTACTTC.

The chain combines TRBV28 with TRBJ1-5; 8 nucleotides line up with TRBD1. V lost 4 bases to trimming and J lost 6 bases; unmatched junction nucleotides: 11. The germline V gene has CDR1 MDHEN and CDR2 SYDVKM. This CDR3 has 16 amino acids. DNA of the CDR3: TGTGCCAGCAGTTCTCTTTCAGGGGGCGCGGGTCAGCCCCAGCATTTT. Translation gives CASSSLSGGAGQPQHF. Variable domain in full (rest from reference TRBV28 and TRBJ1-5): DVKVTQSSRYLVKRTGEKVFLECVQDMDHENMFWYRQDPGLGLRLIYFSYDVKMKEKGDIPEGYSVSREKKERFSLILESASTNQTSMYLCASSSLSGGAGQPQHFGDGTRLSIL.

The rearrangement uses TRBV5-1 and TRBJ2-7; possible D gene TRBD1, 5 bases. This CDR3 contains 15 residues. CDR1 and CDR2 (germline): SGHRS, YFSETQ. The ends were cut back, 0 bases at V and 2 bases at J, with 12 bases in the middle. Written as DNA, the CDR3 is TGCGCCAGCAGCTTGGGACAGCAGAGAACCTACGAGCAGTACTTC. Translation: CASSLGQQRTYEQYF.

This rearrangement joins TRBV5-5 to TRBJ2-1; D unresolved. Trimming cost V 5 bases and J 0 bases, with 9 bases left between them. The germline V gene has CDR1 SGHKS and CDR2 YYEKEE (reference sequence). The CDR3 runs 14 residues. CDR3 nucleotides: TGTGCCAGCAGTTTCGAGAGCTCCTACAATGAGCAGTTCTTC. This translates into CASSFESSYNEQFF. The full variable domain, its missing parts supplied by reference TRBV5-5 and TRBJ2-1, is DAGVTQSPTHLIKTRGQQVTLRCSPISGHKSVSWYQQVLGQGPQFIFQYYEKEERGRGNFPDRFSARQFPNYSSELNVNALLLGDSALYLCASSFESSYNEQFFGPGTRLTVL.

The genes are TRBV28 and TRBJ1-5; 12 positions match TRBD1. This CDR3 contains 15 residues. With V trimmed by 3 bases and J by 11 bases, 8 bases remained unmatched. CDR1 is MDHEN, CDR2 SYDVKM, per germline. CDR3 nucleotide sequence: TGTGCCAGCAGTTTCGGGACAGGGGGCCTCCGGGCCCAGCATTTT. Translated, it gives CASSFGTGGLRAQHF.

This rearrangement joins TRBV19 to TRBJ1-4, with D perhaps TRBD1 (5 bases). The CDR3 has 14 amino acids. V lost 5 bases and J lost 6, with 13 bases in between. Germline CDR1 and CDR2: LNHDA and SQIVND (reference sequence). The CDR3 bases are TGTGCCAGTAGTTCTATAGGGGCTGATGAAAAACTGTTTTTT. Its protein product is CASSSIGADEKLFF. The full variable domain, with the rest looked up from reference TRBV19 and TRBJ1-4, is DGGITQSPKYLFRKEGQNVTLSCEQNLNHDAMYWYRQDPGQGLRLIYYSQIVNDFQKGDIAEGYSVSREKKESFPLTVTSAQKNPTAFYLCASSSIGADEKLFFGSGTQLSVL.

The CDR3 region is CSVEVTGAYSYTF. CDR3 in DNA: TGCAGCGTTGAAGTTACAGGGGCATACAGCTACACCTTC. The rearrangement links TRBV29-1 to TRBJ1-2; 7 bases agree with TRBD1. The CDR3 is 13 amino acids. Germline-derived CDR1 and CDR2 are SQVTM and ANQGSEA. J gave up 9 bases and V 1 base, and 8 bases lay outside the gene matches.